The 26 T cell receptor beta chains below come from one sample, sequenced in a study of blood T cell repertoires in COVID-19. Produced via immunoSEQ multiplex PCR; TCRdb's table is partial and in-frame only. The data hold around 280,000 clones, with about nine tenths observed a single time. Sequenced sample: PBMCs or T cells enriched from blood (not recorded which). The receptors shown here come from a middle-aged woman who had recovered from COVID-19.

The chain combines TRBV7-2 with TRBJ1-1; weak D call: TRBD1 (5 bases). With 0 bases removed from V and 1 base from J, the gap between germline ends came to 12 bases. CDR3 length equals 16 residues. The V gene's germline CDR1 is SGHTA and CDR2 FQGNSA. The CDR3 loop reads CASSLALRVTNTEAFF. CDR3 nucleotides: TGTGCCAGCAGCTTAGCGCTCAGGGTGACGAACACTGAAGCTTTCTTT. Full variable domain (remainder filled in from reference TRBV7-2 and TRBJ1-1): GAGVSQSPSNKVTEKGKDVELRCDPISGHTALYWYRQSLGQGLEFLIYFQGNSAPDKSGLPSDRFSAERTGGSVSTLTIQRTQQEDSAVYLCASSLALRVTNTEAFFGQGTRLTVV.

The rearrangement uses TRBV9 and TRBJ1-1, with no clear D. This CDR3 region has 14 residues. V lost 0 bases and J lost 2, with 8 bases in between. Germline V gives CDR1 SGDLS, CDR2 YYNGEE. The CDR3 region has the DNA TGTGCCAGCAGCGTAGCCGGGAGCAACACTGAAGCTTTCTTT. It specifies CASSVAGSNTEAFF.

CDR3 region: CASSYWGTGDNTEAFF. CDR3 DNA: TGTGCCAGCAGTTACTGGGGGACAGGGGATAACACTGAAGCTTTCTTT. The chain has TRBV6-6 and TRBJ1-1; 10 nucleotides match TRBD1. Trimming at V came to 1 base and at J to 2 bases, leaving 4 bases not matched to a gene. The CDR3 extends over 16 amino acids. Germline V gives CDR1 MNHNY, CDR2 SVGAGI (reference sequence).

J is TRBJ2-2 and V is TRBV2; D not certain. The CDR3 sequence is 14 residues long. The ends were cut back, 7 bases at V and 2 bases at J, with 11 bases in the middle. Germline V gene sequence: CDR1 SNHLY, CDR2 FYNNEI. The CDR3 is CASKPQANTGELFF. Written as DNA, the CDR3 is TGTGCCAGCAAGCCGCAGGCCAACACCGGGGAGCTGTTTTTT. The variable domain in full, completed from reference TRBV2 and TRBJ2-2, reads EPEVTQTPSHQVTQMGQEVILRCVPISNHLYFYWYRQILGQKVEFLVSFYNNEISEKSEIFDDQFSVERPDGSNFTLKIRSTKLEDSAMYFCASKPQANTGELFFGEGSRLTVL.

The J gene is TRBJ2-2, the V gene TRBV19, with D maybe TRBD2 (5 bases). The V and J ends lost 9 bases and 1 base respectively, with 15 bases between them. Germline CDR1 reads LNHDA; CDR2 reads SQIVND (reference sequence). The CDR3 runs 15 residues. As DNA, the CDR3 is TGTGCCAGCAAGAAACCCCGGGAGAACACCGGGGAGCTGTTTTTT. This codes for CASKKPRENTGELFF.

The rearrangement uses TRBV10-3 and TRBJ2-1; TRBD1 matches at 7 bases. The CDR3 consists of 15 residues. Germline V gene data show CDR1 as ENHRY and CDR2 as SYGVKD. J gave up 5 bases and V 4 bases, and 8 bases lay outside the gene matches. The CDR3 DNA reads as TGTGCCATCAGTGGGTGGGGGACAGTCGACAATGAGCAGTTCTTC. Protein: CAISGWGTVDNEQFF.

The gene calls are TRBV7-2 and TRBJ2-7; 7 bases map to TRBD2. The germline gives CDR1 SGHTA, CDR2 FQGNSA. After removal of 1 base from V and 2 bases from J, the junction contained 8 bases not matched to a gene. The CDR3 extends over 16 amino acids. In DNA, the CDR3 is TGTGCCAGCAGCTTAGAAGGGCAGCGGGGTGCCTACGAGCAGTACTTC. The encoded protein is CASSLEGQRGAYEQYF.

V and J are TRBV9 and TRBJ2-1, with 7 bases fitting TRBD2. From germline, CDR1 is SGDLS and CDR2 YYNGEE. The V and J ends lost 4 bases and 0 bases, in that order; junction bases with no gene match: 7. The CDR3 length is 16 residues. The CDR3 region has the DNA TGTGCCAGCAGCACCGGGACTACGCACTCCTACAATGAGCAGTTCTTC. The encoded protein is CASSTGTTHSYNEQFF.

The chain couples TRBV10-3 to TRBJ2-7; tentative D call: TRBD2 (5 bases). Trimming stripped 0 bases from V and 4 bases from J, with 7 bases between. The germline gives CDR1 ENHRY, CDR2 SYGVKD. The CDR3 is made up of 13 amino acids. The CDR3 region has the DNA TGTGCCATCAGTGAGTCGACGGGGTACGAGCAGTACTTC. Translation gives CAISESTGYEQYF.

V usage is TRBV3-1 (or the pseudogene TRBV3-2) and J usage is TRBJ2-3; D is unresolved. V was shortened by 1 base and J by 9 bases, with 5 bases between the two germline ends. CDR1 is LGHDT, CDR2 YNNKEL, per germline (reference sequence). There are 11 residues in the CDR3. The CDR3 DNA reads TGTGCCAGCAGCCAAGGAGGAACGCAGTATTTT. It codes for CASSQGGTQYF.

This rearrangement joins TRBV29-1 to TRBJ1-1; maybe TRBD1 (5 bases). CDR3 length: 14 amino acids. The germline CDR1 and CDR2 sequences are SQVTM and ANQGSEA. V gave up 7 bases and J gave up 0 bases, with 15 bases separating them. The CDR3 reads CSAKSRGMNTEAFF. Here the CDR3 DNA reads TGCAGCGCTAAGTCTAGGGGCATGAACACTGAAGCTTTCTTT.

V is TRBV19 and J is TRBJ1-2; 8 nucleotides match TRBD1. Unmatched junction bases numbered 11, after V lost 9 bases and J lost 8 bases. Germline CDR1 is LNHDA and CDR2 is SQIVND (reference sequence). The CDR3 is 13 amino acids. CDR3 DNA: TGTGCCAGCCGGCTGGACAGGGAACAAGGCTACACCTTC. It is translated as CASRLDREQGYTF. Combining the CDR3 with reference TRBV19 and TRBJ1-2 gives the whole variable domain DGGITQSPKYLFRKEGQNVTLSCEQNLNHDAMYWYRQDPGQGLRLIYYSQIVNDFQKGDIAEGYSVSREKKESFPLTVTSAQKNPTAFYLCASRLDREQGYTFGSGTRLTVV.

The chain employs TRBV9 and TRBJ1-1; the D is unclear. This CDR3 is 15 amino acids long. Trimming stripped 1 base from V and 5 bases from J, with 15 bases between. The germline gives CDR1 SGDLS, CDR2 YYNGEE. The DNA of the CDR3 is TGTGCCAGCAGCGTATACAAGTCTAGGAAGACTGAAGCTTTCTTT. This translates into CASSVYKSRKTEAFF.

The DNA of the CDR3 is TGTGCCAGCAGCGTAGCCTGGGACAGGAGCTCCTACAATGAGCAGTTCTTC. Translated: CASSVAWDRSSYNEQFF. This chain links TRBV9 with TRBJ2-1, with TRBD1 matching 8 bases. The junction had 5 bases not matched to a gene; V was cut back by 0 bases and J by 0 bases. Germline-derived CDR1 and CDR2 are SGDLS and YYNGEE. The CDR3 runs to 17 residues. The variable domain in full, with the rest retrieved from reference TRBV9 and TRBJ2-1, is DSGVTQTPKHLITATGQRVTLRCSPRSGDLSVYWYQQSLDQGLQFLIQYYNGEERAKGNILERFSAQQFPDLHSELNLSSLELGDSALYFCASSVAWDRSSYNEQFFGPGTRLTVL.

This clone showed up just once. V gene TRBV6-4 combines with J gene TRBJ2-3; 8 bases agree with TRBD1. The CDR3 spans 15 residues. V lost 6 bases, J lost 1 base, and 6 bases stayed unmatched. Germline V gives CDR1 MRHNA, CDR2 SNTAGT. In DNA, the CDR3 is TGTGCCAGCAGGGACAGGGTGGGAGGCACAGATACGCAGTATTTT. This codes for CASRDRVGGTDTQYF.

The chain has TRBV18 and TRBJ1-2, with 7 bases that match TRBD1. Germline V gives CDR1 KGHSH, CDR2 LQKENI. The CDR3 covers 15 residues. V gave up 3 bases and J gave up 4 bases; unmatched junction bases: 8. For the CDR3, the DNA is TGTGCCAGCTCACCTGGACAGGAATGGGGCTATGGCTACACCTTC. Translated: CASSPGQEWGYGYTF.

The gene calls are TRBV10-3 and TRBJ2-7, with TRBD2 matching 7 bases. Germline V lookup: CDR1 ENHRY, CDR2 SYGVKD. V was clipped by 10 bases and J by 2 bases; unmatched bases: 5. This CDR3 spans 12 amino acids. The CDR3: CATGGSPYEQYF. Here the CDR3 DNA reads TGTGCCACCGGGGGGTCACCCTACGAGCAGTACTTC.

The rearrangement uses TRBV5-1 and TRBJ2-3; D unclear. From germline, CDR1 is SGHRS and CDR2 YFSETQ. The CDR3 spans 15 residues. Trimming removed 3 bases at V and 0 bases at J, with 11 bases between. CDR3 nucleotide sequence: TGCGCCAGCAGCTCTCAGGCTTCTAGCACAGATACGCAGTATTTT. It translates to CASSSQASSTDTQYF.

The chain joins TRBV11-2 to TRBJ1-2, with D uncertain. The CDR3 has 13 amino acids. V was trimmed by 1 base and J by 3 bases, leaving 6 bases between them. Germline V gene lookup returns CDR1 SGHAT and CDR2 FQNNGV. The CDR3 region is CASSLGQDYGYTF. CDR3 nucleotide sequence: TGTGCCAGCAGCTTAGGTCAGGACTATGGCTACACCTTC.

This chain's CDR3 is CASSSTGQGSWQFF. Here the CDR3 DNA reads TGTGCCAGCAGCTCGACGGGACAGGGCTCGTGGCAGTTCTTC. The gene calls are TRBV11-2 and TRBJ2-1; 9 bases are a match to TRBD1. Looked up from germline, CDR1 is SGHAT and CDR2 is FQNNGV. The trim removed 4 bases at V and 12 bases at J, leaving 10 bases unmatched. The CDR3 runs to 14 residues.

CDR3 region: CASSPRQGPGTEAFF. CDR3 in DNA: TGTGCCAGCTCACCAAGACAGGGGCCCGGGACTGAAGCTTTCTTT. The chain recombines TRBV18 with TRBJ1-1, with 8 bases aligning to TRBD1. The CDR3 has 15 residues. The V gene's germline CDR1 is KGHSH and CDR2 LQKENI. Germline trimming cut 2 bases from V and 5 bases from J; bases unmatched to any gene: 7.

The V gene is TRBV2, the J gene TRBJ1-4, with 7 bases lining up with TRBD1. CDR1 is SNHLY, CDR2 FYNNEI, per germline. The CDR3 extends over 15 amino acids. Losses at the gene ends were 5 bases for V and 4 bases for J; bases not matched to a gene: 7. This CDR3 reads CASSTEGQSNEKLFF. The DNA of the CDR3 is TGTGCCAGCAGTACAGAGGGACAGAGTAATGAAAAACTGTTTTTT.

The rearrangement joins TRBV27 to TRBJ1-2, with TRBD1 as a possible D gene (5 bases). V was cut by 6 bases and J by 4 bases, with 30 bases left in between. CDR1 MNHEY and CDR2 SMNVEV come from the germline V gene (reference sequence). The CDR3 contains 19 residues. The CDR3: CASSTLRRGEMGGGYGYTF. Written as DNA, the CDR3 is TGTGCCAGCAGCACGCTCCGGCGGGGGGAAATGGGTGGGGGCTATGGCTACACCTTC.

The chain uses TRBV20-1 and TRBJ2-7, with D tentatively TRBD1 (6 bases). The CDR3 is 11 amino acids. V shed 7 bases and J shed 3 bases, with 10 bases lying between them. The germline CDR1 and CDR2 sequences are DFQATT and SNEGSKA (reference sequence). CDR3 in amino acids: CSVQGLYEQYF. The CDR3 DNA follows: TGCAGTGTTCAGGGGCTCTACGAGCAGTACTTC.

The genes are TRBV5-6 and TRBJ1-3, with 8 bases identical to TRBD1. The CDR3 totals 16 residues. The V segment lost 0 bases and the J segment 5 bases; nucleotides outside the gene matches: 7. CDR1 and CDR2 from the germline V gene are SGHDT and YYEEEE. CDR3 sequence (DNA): TGTGCCAGCAGCTTGGCAGACAGGGGCCGGAGAAACACCATATATTTT. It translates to CASSLADRGRRNTIYF.

As DNA, the CDR3 is TGTGCCAGCAGTCCTCAGGGGGCAAGGACTGAAGCTTTCTTT. It is translated as CASSPQGARTEAFF. The rearrangement links TRBV27 to TRBJ1-1; TRBD1 matches 8 bases. The CDR3 loop spans 14 amino acids. The trim removed 5 bases at V and 5 bases at J, leaving 7 bases unmatched. From germline, CDR1 is MNHEY and CDR2 SMNVEV (reference sequence).